This TCR beta chain was obtained from a study of graft-versus-host responses after intestinal transplantation. Study-wide background: Every recipient underwent anti-thymocyte globulin induction, then tacrolimus and steroids for about three years. Findings of the study overall: Early post-transplant declines in HvG were associated with peak levels of circulating GvH clones. Patients who carried graft-donor T cell macrochimerism also had high graft-versus-host to host-versus-graft clonal ratios in their allografts. Recipient marrow harbored GvH clones, some of which surfaced first in ileum or blood.

The CDR3 has 13 residues. Germline loops: CDR1 SEHNR, CDR2 FQNEAQ (reference sequence). V lost 6 bases and J 4 bases, leaving 10 bases between the germline ends. Method: immunoSEQ multiplex PCR; TCRdb's copy keeps in-frame clones and lacks some. The data hold 40,000 to 45,000 clones, with 85% to 95% observed a single time. A remark on this clone: Antigen: not known.

This sequence originates from a human donor who was the organ donor for an intestinal transplant. Material: unstimulated CD8+ T cells sorted from spleen or lymph node cells, obtained before transplant. The genes are TRBV7-9 and TRBJ1-3, with D unclear. As DNA, the CDR3 is TGTGCCAGCAGTGCTCTGGGAGGAAACACCATATATTTT. This encodes CASSALGGNTIYF.